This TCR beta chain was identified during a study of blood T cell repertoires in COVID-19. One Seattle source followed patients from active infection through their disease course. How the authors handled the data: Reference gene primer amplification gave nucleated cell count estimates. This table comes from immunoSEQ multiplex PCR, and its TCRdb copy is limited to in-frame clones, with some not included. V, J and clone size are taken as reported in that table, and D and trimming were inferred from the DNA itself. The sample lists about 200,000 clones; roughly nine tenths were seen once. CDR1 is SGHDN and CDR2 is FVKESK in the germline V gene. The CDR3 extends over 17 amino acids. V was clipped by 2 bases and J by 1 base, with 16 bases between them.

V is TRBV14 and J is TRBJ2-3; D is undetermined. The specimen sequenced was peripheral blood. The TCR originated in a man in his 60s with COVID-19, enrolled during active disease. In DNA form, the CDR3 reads TGTGCCAGCAGCCAATTAGGTGGCGGCGCAGGCACAGATACGCAGTATTTT. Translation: CASSQLGGGAGTDTQYF.